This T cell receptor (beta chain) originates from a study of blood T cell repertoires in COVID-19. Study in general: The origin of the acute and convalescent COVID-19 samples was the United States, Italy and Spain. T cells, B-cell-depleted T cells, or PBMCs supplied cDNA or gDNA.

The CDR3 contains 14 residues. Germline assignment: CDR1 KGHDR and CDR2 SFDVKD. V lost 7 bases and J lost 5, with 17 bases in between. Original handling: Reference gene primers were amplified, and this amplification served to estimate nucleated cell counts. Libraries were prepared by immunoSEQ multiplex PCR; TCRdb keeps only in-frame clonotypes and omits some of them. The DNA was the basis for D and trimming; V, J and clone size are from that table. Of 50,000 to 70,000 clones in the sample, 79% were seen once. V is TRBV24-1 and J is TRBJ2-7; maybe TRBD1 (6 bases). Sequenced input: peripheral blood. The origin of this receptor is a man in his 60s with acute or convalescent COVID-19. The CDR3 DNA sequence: TGTGCCACCAGCGAAGCAGGGGTACGAAACGAGCAGTACTTC. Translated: CATSEAGVRNEQYF.